The sequence of this TCR beta chain was determined in a study of shared clonotypes between healthy human individuals. In regard to this clone: At one boundary the junction diverges from the germline segment, which might be a read error.

Repertoires were generated with immunoSEQ multiplex PCR, while TCRdb's copy carries only in-frame clones and drops some. Of about 1.4 million clones in the sample, about 96% were seen once. The CDR3 consists of 13 residues. Germline assignment: CDR1 KGHSH and CDR2 LQKENI. The clonotype was recovered from a man younger than 45 in good health. The J gene is TRBJ2-3, the V gene TRBV18; 7 nucleotides align to TRBD2. The sample comprised naive CD4+ T cells sorted from blood. Subset of the sample: CD45RA+ positively selected. CDR3: CASSPTREERCNF. The CDR3 DNA reads as TGTGCCAGCTCACCTACTCGGGAGGAGCGATGTAATTTT.